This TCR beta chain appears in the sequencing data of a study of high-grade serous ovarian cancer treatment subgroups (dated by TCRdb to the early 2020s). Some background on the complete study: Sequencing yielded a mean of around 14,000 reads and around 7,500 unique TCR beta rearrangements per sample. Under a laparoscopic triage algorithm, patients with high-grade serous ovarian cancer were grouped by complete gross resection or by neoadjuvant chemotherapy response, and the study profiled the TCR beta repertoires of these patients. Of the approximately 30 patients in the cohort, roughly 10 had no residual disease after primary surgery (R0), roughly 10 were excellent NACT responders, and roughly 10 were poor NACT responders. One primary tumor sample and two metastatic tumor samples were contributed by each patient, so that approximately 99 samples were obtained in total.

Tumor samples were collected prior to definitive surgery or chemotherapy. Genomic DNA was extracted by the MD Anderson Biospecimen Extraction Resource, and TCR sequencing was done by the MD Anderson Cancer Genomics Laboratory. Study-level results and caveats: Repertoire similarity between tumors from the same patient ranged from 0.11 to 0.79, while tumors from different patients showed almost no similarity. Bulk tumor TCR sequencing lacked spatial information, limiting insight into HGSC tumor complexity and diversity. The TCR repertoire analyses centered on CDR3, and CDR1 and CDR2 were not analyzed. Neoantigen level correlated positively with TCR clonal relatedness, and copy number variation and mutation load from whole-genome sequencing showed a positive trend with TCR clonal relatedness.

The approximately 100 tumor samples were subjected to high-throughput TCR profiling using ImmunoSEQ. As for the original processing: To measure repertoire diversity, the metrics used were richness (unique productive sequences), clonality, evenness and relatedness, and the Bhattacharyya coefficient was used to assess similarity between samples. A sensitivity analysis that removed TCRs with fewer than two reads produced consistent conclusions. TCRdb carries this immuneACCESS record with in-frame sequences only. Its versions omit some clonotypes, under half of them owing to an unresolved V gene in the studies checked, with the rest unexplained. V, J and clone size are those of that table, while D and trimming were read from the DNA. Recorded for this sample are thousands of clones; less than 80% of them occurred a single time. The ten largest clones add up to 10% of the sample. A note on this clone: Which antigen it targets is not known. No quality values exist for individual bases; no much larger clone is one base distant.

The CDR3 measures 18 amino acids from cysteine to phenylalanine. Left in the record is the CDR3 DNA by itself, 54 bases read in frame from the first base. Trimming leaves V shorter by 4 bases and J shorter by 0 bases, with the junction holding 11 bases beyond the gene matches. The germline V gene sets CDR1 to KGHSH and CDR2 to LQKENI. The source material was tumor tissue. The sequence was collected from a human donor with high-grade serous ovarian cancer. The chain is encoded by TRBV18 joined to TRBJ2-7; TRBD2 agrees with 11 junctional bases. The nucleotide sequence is TGTGCCAGCTCACGTCCCGGGACTAGCGGAAGGAGCTCCTACGAGCAGTACTTC. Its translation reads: CASSRPGTSGRSSYEQYF.